This T cell receptor beta chain comes out of a study of identical twins. Only a few counts were recorded for this clonotype. Antigen unknown. General study points: Models, which agreed with sharing between unrelated individuals, nonetheless underestimated the out-of-frame TCR alpha sharing seen in monozygotic twins. Cross-sectional statistical analysis, not tracking of the same donors, underpinned the conclusions.

This CDR3 contains 14 residues. V was pared by 4 bases and J by 5 bases, with 7 bases of the junction left unmatched. In germline, CDR1 is SGHVS, CDR2 FQNEAQ. cDNA carried unique molecular identifiers, and a universal primer site was added by template switching. TCRdb passed the 5' RACE reads through MiXCR, listing each CDR3 protein once. The sample lists 400,000 to 600,000 distinct CDR3 sequences, 20% to 25% occurring once. Everyone who donated was a healthy Caucasian. These data were also filed under a second study, of yellow fever vaccine responses in identical twins.

This rearrangement joins TRBV7-8 to TRBJ2-5; 7 bases map to TRBD1. Sequenced material: CD4+ T cells sorted from blood. This TCR came from a woman between 18 and 29 years old in good health. The CDR3 nucleotides are TGTGCCAGCAGCTCACAGGGGATTAGGGAGACCCAGTACTTC. Translating it yields CASSSQGIRETQYF.